This T cell receptor (beta chain) derives from a study of shared clonotypes between healthy human individuals. Study-level information: For every donor, three CD4 naive, three CD4 memory, two CD8 naive and one CD8 memory plates were used.

Germline-derived CDR1 and CDR2 are MNHEY and SMNVEV (reference sequence). V shed 6 bases, J shed 5 bases, and the junction held 15 bases outside the gene matches. This CDR3 spans 17 amino acids. The protocol was immunoSEQ multiplex PCR, while the TCRdb copy is restricted to in-frame clones and leaves out a portion. The data show about 1.4 million clones, about 96% seen once. The chain combines TRBV27 with TRBJ2-1, with 8 bases aligning to TRBD2. This receptor was obtained from a young man in good health. The sample taken for sequencing was naive CD4+ T cells sorted from blood. Regarding subset: CD45RA+ positively selected. CDR3: CASRHTPPGGFNNEQFF. The CDR3 nucleotides are TGTGCCAGCAGGCATACCCCTCCGGGAGGGTTTAACAATGAGCAGTTCTTC.